This TCR beta chain was observed in a study of blood T cell repertoires in COVID-19. Study at large: Sites across the United States, Italy and Spain contributed samples from acute and convalescent COVID-19. Sources were T cells, B-cell-depleted T cells, or PBMCs; the material itself was cDNA or gDNA.

As handled by the study authors: Using reference gene primer amplification, nucleated cell counts were estimated. Method: immunoSEQ multiplex PCR; TCRdb's copy keeps in-frame clones and lacks some. V, J and clone size reflect that table, while D and trimming were determined from the DNA. Counted here are around 500,000 clones, approximately 90% occurring once; the ten biggest clones make up under 9.5%. Recruits, aged roughly 18 to 95 years, lived in 24 US areas. This CDR3 region has 14 residues. V gave up 4 bases and J gave up 6 bases, with 16 bases separating them. The germline V gene has CDR1 SGHRS and CDR2 YFSETQ.

Sequencing was done on a sample of PBMCs or T cells enriched from blood (not recorded which). The sequence was collected from a woman aged 60-75 years who had recovered from COVID-19. The chain recombines TRBV5-1 with TRBJ1-1, with D unresolved. CDR3 in amino acids: CASSKTTGKSEAFF. Here the CDR3 DNA reads TGCGCCAGCAGCAAAACGACGGGGAAGTCTGAAGCTTTCTTT.